A selection of T cell receptor beta chains follows, all from one sample in a study of T cell responses to AZD1222 COVID-19 vaccine. Repertoires were generated with immunoSEQ multiplex PCR, while TCRdb's copy carries only in-frame clones and drops some. The sample lists 250,000 to 300,000 clones, almost 95% seen once, with about 0.5% in the top ten. The specimen was peripheral blood, collected 28 days after the second AZD1222 dose. The receptors stem from an adult who received the AZD1222 COVID-19 vaccine. Each CDR3 is given with its conserved first and last residue. Each record gives: CDR3 protein, CDR3 DNA, D gene, clone size, V gene, J gene. A D gene is named only where the DNA matches it firmly. Size is omitted from some rows. Given values are once, few, many or a class for expanded clones.

CASSYSMDGGPTDTQYF	TGTGCCAGCAGTTACTCCATGGATGGGGGGCCCACAGATACGCAGTATTTT	NA	NA	TRBV6-2/TRBV6-3	TRBJ2-3
CASRVTSGTLAGDTQYF	TGCGCCAGCAGGGTTACTAGCGGGACCCTTGCGGGGGATACGCAGTATTTT	TRBD2	NA	TRBV5-1	TRBJ2-3
CASSRLPLAGGRTGELFF	TGCGCCAGCAGCCGCCTTCCCCTAGCGGGGGGGCGCACCGGGGAGCTGTTTTTT	TRBD2	NA	TRBV4-1	TRBJ2-2
CASSTDSYNEQFF	TGTGCCAGCAGCACCGACAGCTACAATGAGCAGTTCTTC	NA	NA	TRBV6-6	TRBJ2-1
CASSLFSGRAYEQYF	TGTGCCAGCAGCTTGTTTAGCGGGAGAGCCTACGAGCAGTACTTC	TRBD2	NA	TRBV11-3	TRBJ2-7
CASSPSRVGSETQYF	TGTGCCAGCAGTCCGTCTAGGGTCGGCTCAGAGACCCAGTACTTC	NA	NA	TRBV28	TRBJ2-5
CASSVEQGGSPLHF	TGCGCCAGCAGCGTTGAACAGGGAGGTTCACCCCTCCACTTT	NA	NA	TRBV5-1	TRBJ1-6
CASSYDKEETQYF	TGTGCCAGCAGCTACGACAAGGAAGAGACCCAGTACTTC	NA	few	TRBV11-3	TRBJ2-5
CASGAGTGLIQPQHF	TGTGCCAGCGGGGCGGGGACAGGGCTTATACAGCCCCAGCATTTT	TRBD1	NA	TRBV19	TRBJ1-5
CASSRARTYEQYF	TGTGCCAGCAGTAGGGCTAGAACCTACGAGCAGTACTTC	NA	NA	TRBV25-1	TRBJ2-7
CASSLGERGSDEQFF	TGTGCCAGCAGCTTAGGGGAAAGAGGGAGCGATGAGCAGTTCTTC	NA	NA	TRBV7-8	TRBJ2-1
CASSAVASGGAHEQYF	TGTGCCAGCAGCGCCGTAGCTAGCGGGGGGGCTCACGAGCAGTACTTC	TRBD2	NA	TRBV9	TRBJ2-7
CASSSLRGGNQPQHF	TGTGCCAGCAGTTCTCTCCGGGGAGGAAATCAGCCCCAGCATTTT	NA	NA	TRBV6-5	TRBJ1-5
CASSLLAGGSSYEQYF	TGTGCCAGCAGCTTACTAGCGGGGGGATCCTCCTACGAGCAGTACTTC	TRBD2	NA	TRBV7-2	TRBJ2-7
CASSQVRSSYEQYF	TGCGCCAGCAGCCAAGTCAGGAGCTCCTACGAGCAGTACTTC	NA	NA	TRBV4-3	TRBJ2-7
CASTSGRSRTQYF	TGTGCCAGTACCAGCGGGAGGTCGAGGACCCAGTACTTC	TRBD2	NA	TRBV19	TRBJ2-5
CASSRQGGADTQYF	TGTGCCAGCAGTCGACAGGGGGGCGCAGATACGCAGTATTTT	TRBD1	NA	TRBV7-3	TRBJ2-3
CSVEAQRYAYNEQFF	TGCAGCGTTGAAGCGCAGAGGTACGCCTACAATGAGCAGTTCTTC	NA	NA	TRBV29-1	TRBJ2-1
CASSFPGLQETQYF	TGTGCCAGCAGTTTTCCGGGACTCCAAGAGACCCAGTACTTC	NA	NA	TRBV28	TRBJ2-5
CASSPDRLDIYGYTF	TGCGCCAGCAGCCCGGACAGGTTGGACATCTATGGCTACACCTTC	TRBD1	NA	TRBV5-1	TRBJ1-2
CASSRTHEKLFF	TGTGCCAGCAGTAGGACCCATGAAAAACTGTTTTTT	NA	NA	TRBV2	TRBJ1-4
CSVVSGGTDTQYF	TGCAGCGTTGTTAGCGGGGGAACAGATACGCAGTATTTT	TRBD2	NA	TRBV29-1	TRBJ2-3
CARSSQLAGGSYEQYF	TGTGCCAGAAGCTCTCAACTAGCGGGGGGTTCCTACGAGCAGTACTTC	TRBD2	few	TRBV5-3	TRBJ2-7
CASSFSADPASTDTQYF	TGTGCCAGCAGTTTCTCTGCCGACCCGGCTAGCACAGATACGCAGTATTTT	NA	once	TRBV28	TRBJ2-3
CASREGQGSHEQYF	TGTGCCAGTAGAGAGGGACAGGGTTCCCACGAGCAGTACTTC	TRBD1	NA	TRBV19	TRBJ2-7
CASSPGGGDEKLFF	TGTGCCAGCTCACCGGGAGGGGGAGATGAAAAACTGTTTTTT	NA	NA	TRBV18	TRBJ1-4
CASSYPTSGNTDTQYF	TGTGCCAGCAGTTACCCGACTAGCGGGAACACAGATACGCAGTATTTT	TRBD2	NA	TRBV6-2/TRBV6-3	TRBJ2-3
CASSPTAGGRVSYNEQFF	TGTGCCAGCAGCCCTACAGCGGGGGGGCGTGTGTCCTACAATGAGCAGTTCTTC	TRBD2	NA	TRBV7-8	TRBJ2-1
CASIPAGGNTIYF	TGTGCCAGCATCCCGGCAGGAGGAAACACCATATATTTT	NA	NA	TRBV11-2	TRBJ1-3
CASSNWPWGGAFFEQYF	TGTGCCAGCAGCAACTGGCCCTGGGGAGGGGCGTTCTTCGAGCAGTACTTC	NA	NA	TRBV21-1	TRBJ2-7
CASSLAGTSNEQFF	TGCGCCAGCAGCTTGGCAGGGACTAGTAATGAGCAGTTCTTC	TRBD2	once	TRBV5-1	TRBJ2-1
CASSVTPGREGYTF	TGTGCCAGCAGCGTAACCCCAGGACGGGAAGGCTACACCTTC	NA	NA	TRBV9	TRBJ1-2
CASSRQGDTEAFF	TGTGCCAGCAGCCGACAGGGGGACACTGAAGCTTTCTTT	TRBD1	NA	TRBV3-1/TRBV3-2	TRBJ1-1
CASSPSGRDSNQPQHF	TGTGCCAGCAGCCCTAGTGGGAGAGATAGCAATCAGCCCCAGCATTTT	NA	NA	TRBV28	TRBJ1-5
CASSEAVTGPKPQHF	TGTGCCAGCAGTGAAGCGGTGACGGGCCCCAAGCCCCAGCATTTT	NA	NA	TRBV2	TRBJ1-5
CATHQGRDSPLHF	TGTGCCACTCATCAGGGAAGGGATTCACCCCTCCACTTT	NA	NA	TRBV19	TRBJ1-6
CATSQSSGNNYGYTF	TGTGCCACCTCACAGAGCTCAGGGAATAACTATGGCTACACCTTC	NA	few	TRBV15	TRBJ1-2
CASSLSDRGGEQYF	TGTGCCAGCAGTTTATCCGACAGGGGAGGCGAGCAGTACTTC	TRBD1	NA	TRBV28	TRBJ2-7
CSVEGRVAYEQYF	TGCAGCGTTGAAGGCAGGGTAGCCTACGAGCAGTACTTC	NA	NA	TRBV29-1	TRBJ2-7
CASSRVLNYGYTF	TGTGCCAGCAGCAGGGTTCTTAACTATGGCTACACCTTC	NA	NA	TRBV6-5	TRBJ1-2
CASSVDQGGEKLFF	TGTGCCAGCAGCGTAGACCAGGGTGGGGAAAAACTGTTTTTT	NA	NA	TRBV9	TRBJ1-4